These 5 T cell receptor beta chains share one sample of origin, sequenced in a study of technical replicates of blood from a few donors. Sequencing was performed with immunoSEQ multiplex PCR; in TCRdb, only in-frame clones are kept and a portion is missing. The sample includes 80,000 or so clones, approximately 94% of them seen just once. What was sequenced was T cells isolated from PBMCs. The receptor set was obtained from a human donor in good health.

This rearrangement joins TRBV19 to TRBJ2-7; TRBD2 matches at 12 bases. This CDR3 contains 16 residues. CDR1 and CDR2 from the germline V gene are LNHDA and SQIVND (reference sequence). Unmatched junction bases numbered 5, after V lost 3 bases and J lost 2 bases. DNA of the CDR3: TGTGCCAGTAGTATTCCCACTAGCGGGGGGACCTACGAGCAGTACTTC. Its translation: CASSIPTSGGTYEQYF.

This clone came up once. This sequence joins TRBV15 and TRBJ1-3; TRBD1 might be the D (6 bases). Germline V gene sequence: CDR1 LNHNV, CDR2 YYDKDF (reference sequence). The V end was cut by 1 base, the J end by 4 bases, with 11 bases between. The CDR3 runs to 15 residues. CDR3: CATSRGRQVGNTIYF. CDR3 DNA: TGTGCCACCAGCAGAGGTCGACAGGTCGGAAACACCATATATTTT.

This clone came up a few times. The chain uses TRBV18 and TRBJ1-2, with D possibly matching TRBD1 (6 bases). With 2 bases removed from V and 4 bases from J, the gap between germline ends came to 14 bases. Germline CDR1 and CDR2: KGHSH and LQKENI. The CDR3 length is 15 residues. Written as DNA, the CDR3 is TGTGCCAGCTCACCAATGTCGGACAGAATCTATGGCTACACCTTC. Amino acids: CASSPMSDRIYGYTF. Complete variable domain (other parts from reference TRBV18 and TRBJ1-2): NAGVMQNPRHLVRRRGQEARLRCSPMKGHSHVYWYRQLPEEGLKFMVYLQKENIIDESGMPKERFSAEFPKEGPSILRIQQVVRGDSAAYFCASSPMSDRIYGYTFGSGTRLTVV.

The rearrangement joins TRBV7-9 to TRBJ2-6; D may be TRBD2 (6 bases). The V end lost 5 bases, the J end lost 0 bases, and 8 bases lay between the germline ends. This CDR3 spans 15 amino acids. Germline V gene data show CDR1 as SEHNR and CDR2 as FQNEAQ (reference sequence). CDR3: CASSPGLSGANVLTF. The CDR3 DNA sequence: TGTGCCAGCAGCCCGGGACTCTCTGGGGCCAACGTCCTGACTTTC.

The chain recombines TRBV2 with TRBJ2-7; D unresolved. Germline CDR1 reads SNHLY; CDR2 reads FYNNEI. This CDR3 region has 11 residues. Between the trimmed V and J ends, which lost 9 bases and 3 bases, there was a span of 9 bases. CDR3 in DNA: TGTGCCAGTGGCCCCTTCTACGAGCAGTACTTC. Amino acids: CASGPFYEQYF.